A selection of T cell receptor beta chains follows, all from one sample in a study of blood T cell repertoires in COVID-19. Assay used: immunoSEQ multiplex PCR; TCRdb lists only in-frame clones, some missing. In the table there are a few hundred thousand clones, 80% to 90% of which are singletons. The sample comprised PBMCs or T cells enriched from blood (not recorded which). These receptors were obtained from a woman aged 40 to 50 with acute COVID-19. Both conserved end residues are part of each CDR3. D genes are given only for firm matches. The size field is filled for only some rows; it gives once, few, many or a size class.

clone_size,j_call,d_call,v_call,cdr3_aa,cdr3_nt
few,TRBJ1-5,-,TRBV2,CASSQNRADQPQHF,TGTGCCAGCAGTCAAAACAGGGCCGATCAGCCCCAGCATTTT
-,TRBJ1-5,-,TRBV10-1,CARRGNQPQHF,TGCGCCAGACGGGGGAATCAGCCCCAGCATTTT
-,TRBJ1-5,TRBD1,TRBV2,CASNRGRRGQPQHF,TGTGCCAGCAATAGGGGGCGCAGGGGTCAGCCCCAGCATTTT
-,TRBJ2-3,TRBD2,TRBV13,CASSLLREGGTDTQYF,TGTGCCAGCAGCTTATTACGGGAGGGAGGCACAGATACGCAGTATTTT
once,TRBJ2-3,TRBD2,TRBV7-9,CASSLTSGRNTDTQYF,TGTGCCAGCAGCCTGACTAGCGGGAGGAACACAGATACGCAGTATTTT
once,TRBJ2-5,TRBD2,TRBV28,CASLTSGRALETQYF,TGTGCCAGCTTGACTAGCGGGAGGGCCTTGGAGACCCAGTACTTC
-,TRBJ2-1,TRBD2,TRBV3-1/TRBV3-2,CASSQGSLAGVNEQFF,TGTGCCAGCAGCCAAGGGTCGCTAGCGGGGGTCAATGAGCAGTTCTTC
-,TRBJ1-2,TRBD1,TRBV28,CASISAGTGGGGYTF,TGTGCCAGCATTAGTGCCGGGACAGGGGGAGGAGGCTACACCTTC
-,TRBJ1-1,-,TRBV18,CASSLNPGNEAFF,TGTGCCAGCTCTCTGAATCCGGGGAATGAAGCTTTCTTT
-,TRBJ2-5,TRBD2,TRBV9,CASSARLAGEETQYF,TGTGCCAGCAGCGCCCGACTAGCGGGGGAAGAGACCCAGTACTTC
-,TRBJ2-7,TRBD1,TRBV15,CATSWTGALEQYF,TGTGCCACCAGCTGGACAGGGGCCTTGGAGCAGTACTTC
-,TRBJ2-7,TRBD1,TRBV5-1,CASSLRQGSSEQYF,TGCGCCAGCAGCTTGCGACAGGGGAGTAGCGAGCAGTACTTC
-,TRBJ2-3,-,TRBV6-1,CASSEARRPFSTDTQYF,TGTGCCAGCAGTGAAGCCCGGCGGCCTTTCAGCACAGATACGCAGTATTTT
-,TRBJ2-5,TRBD1,TRBV9,CASSFRGQETQYF,TGTGCCAGCAGCTTCAGGGGGCAAGAGACCCAGTACTTC
-,TRBJ1-3,-,TRBV12-3/TRBV12-4,CASAGAGNTIYF,TGTGCCAGCGCGGGAGCTGGAAACACCATATATTTT
-,TRBJ1-4,-,TRBV12-1,CASSFRRDLNEKLFF,TGTGCCAGCAGCTTTAGGAGGGATCTTAATGAAAAACTGTTTTTT
-,TRBJ1-6,TRBD1,TRBV29-1,CSVETGGHGSPLHF,TGCAGCGTTGAGACAGGGGGACACGGATCACCCCTCCACTTT
once,TRBJ2-2,TRBD1,TRBV9,CASSAGTGSNTGELFF,TGTGCCAGCAGCGCTGGGACAGGTTCTAACACCGGGGAGCTGTTTTTT
-,TRBJ2-7,-,TRBV3-1/TRBV3-2,CASSLRGVSYEQYF,TGTGCCAGCAGCCTACGAGGCGTTTCCTACGAGCAGTACTTC
-,TRBJ2-7,TRBD1,TRBV18,CASSPGTAAYEQYF,TGTGCCAGCTCCCCCGGGACAGCGGCCTACGAGCAGTACTTC
few,TRBJ2-7,TRBD2,TRBV29-1,CSVRPGLAVGGNEQYF,TGCAGCGTTCGACCGGGACTAGCCGTTGGCGGCAACGAGCAGTACTTC
once,TRBJ2-7,-,TRBV3-1/TRBV3-2,CASSQNIDEQYF,TGTGCCAGCAGCCAAAATATAGACGAGCAGTACTTC
-,TRBJ2-3,-,TRBV19,CASSSFLGGTDTQYF,TGTGCCAGTAGTTCTTTCCTCGGTGGCACAGATACGCAGTATTTT
-,TRBJ2-3,-,TRBV6-5,CAGGASATDTQYF,TGTGCCGGGGGGGCTAGCGCCACAGATACGCAGTATTTT
-,TRBJ2-6,TRBD1,TRBV6-2/TRBV6-3,CASSKQTGGSSGANVLTF,TGTGCCAGCAGTAAGCAGACAGGGGGAAGCTCTGGGGCCAACGTCCTGACTTTC
-,TRBJ1-2,-,TRBV10-3,CAISEGRGGYTF,TGTGCCATCAGTGAGGGCCGGGGGGGCTACACCTTC
-,TRBJ1-1,-,TRBV6-5,CASSSPGVWEAFF,TGTGCCAGCAGCTCGCCAGGGGTGTGGGAAGCTTTCTTT
-,TRBJ2-5,TRBD2,TRBV7-8,CASSTGLAGRETQYF,TGTGCCAGCAGCACTGGACTAGCGGGCAGGGAGACCCAGTACTTC
-,TRBJ2-7,TRBD2,TRBV3-1/TRBV3-2,CASSTGLAYEQYF,TGTGCCAGCAGCACGGGACTAGCTTACGAGCAGTACTTC
-,TRBJ2-7,TRBD2,TRBV7-9,CASSPRIAGAYEQYF,TGTGCCAGCAGCCCCCGGATAGCGGGAGCCTACGAGCAGTACTTC
-,TRBJ2-1,TRBD2,TRBV28,CASSPPSGRANFDEQFF,TGTGCCAGCAGTCCGCCGAGCGGGAGGGCCAATTTCGATGAGCAGTTCTTC
-,TRBJ1-2,-,TRBV5-1,CASSFGTSNYGYTF,TGCGCCAGCAGCTTCGGGACATCTAACTATGGCTACACCTTC
-,TRBJ1-3,-,TRBV12-3/TRBV12-4,CASSHGNTIYF,TGTGCCAGCAGCCATGGAAACACCATATATTTT
-,TRBJ1-1,-,TRBV13,CASSLRGNTEAFF,TGTGCCAGCAGCCTTCGAGGAAACACTGAAGCTTTCTTT
-,TRBJ1-5,TRBD1,TRBV28,CASSPGQGFQPQHF,TGTGCCAGCAGTCCGGGACAGGGTTTTCAGCCCCAGCATTTT
once,TRBJ1-1,-,TRBV4-1,CASYQGGGTEAFF,TGCGCCAGCTATCAGGGAGGAGGCACTGAAGCTTTCTTT
-,TRBJ2-2,TRBD2,TRBV19,CASSVSPGLAGTGELFF,TGTGCCAGTAGTGTTAGTCCGGGACTAGCAGGAACCGGGGAGCTGTTTTTT
-,TRBJ1-1,-,TRBV28,CASGGQNEAFF,TGTGCCAGCGGAGGACAGAATGAAGCTTTCTTT
-,TRBJ2-1,TRBD2,TRBV11-3,CASSEGTSGKNEQFF,TGTGCCAGCAGCGAAGGGACTAGCGGGAAAAATGAGCAGTTCTTC
-,TRBJ2-6,-,TRBV7-9,CASSLGQDGANVLTF,TGTGCCAGCAGCTTAGGACAGGATGGGGCCAACGTCCTGACTTTC
-,TRBJ2-7,-,TRBV2,CASIPGFSYEQYF,TGTGCCAGCATCCCAGGATTCTCCTACGAGCAGTACTTC
few,TRBJ2-3,TRBD1,TRBV4-1,CASSQEQGTDTQYF,TGCGCCAGCAGCCAAGAACAGGGGACAGATACGCAGTATTTT
-,TRBJ2-7,-,TRBV3-1/TRBV3-2,CASSQARSEQYF,TGTGCCAGCAGCCAAGCACGGAGTGAGCAGTACTTC
-,TRBJ2-5,TRBD1,TRBV7-9,CASSLLQGSLQGPQYF,TGTGCCAGCAGCTTATTACAGGGGTCCTTACAGGGGCCCCAGTACTTC
few,TRBJ1-1,-,TRBV24-1,CATSDLSRGRGAFF,TGTGCCACCAGTGATTTGAGCAGGGGCAGGGGAGCTTTCTTT
-,TRBJ2-1,TRBD2,TRBV10-2,CASSDGSGGPREQFF,TGCGCCAGCAGTGATGGGTCGGGAGGGCCTCGTGAGCAGTTCTTC
-,TRBJ1-5,-,TRBV27,CASSQVANQPQHF,TGTGCCAGCAGCCAAGTGGCCAATCAGCCCCAGCATTTT
-,TRBJ1-5,-,TRBV27,CASSPLGGFGQPQHF,TGTGCCAGCAGCCCCTTGGGCGGGTTTGGTCAGCCCCAGCATTTT
-,TRBJ2-2,TRBD2,TRBV28,CASSSLGAGLNTGELFF,TGTGCCAGCAGTTCCTTGGGAGCGGGGCTGAACACCGGGGAGCTGTTTTTT
-,TRBJ1-5,TRBD1,TRBV2,CASSEYDRVKQPQHF,TGTGCCAGCAGTGAATACGACAGGGTGAAACAGCCCCAGCATTTT
-,TRBJ1-1,-,TRBV9,CASSPYGRGKTEAFF,TGTGCCAGCAGCCCCTACGGAAGGGGTAAGACTGAAGCTTTCTTT
-,TRBJ2-1,TRBD2,TRBV24-1,CATTDSGYNEQFF,TGTGCCACCACGGATAGCGGGTACAATGAGCAGTTCTTC
-,TRBJ1-6,-,TRBV25-1,CASSNNQDRSPLHF,TGTGCCAGCAGTAATAACCAGGATCGGTCACCCCTCCACTTT